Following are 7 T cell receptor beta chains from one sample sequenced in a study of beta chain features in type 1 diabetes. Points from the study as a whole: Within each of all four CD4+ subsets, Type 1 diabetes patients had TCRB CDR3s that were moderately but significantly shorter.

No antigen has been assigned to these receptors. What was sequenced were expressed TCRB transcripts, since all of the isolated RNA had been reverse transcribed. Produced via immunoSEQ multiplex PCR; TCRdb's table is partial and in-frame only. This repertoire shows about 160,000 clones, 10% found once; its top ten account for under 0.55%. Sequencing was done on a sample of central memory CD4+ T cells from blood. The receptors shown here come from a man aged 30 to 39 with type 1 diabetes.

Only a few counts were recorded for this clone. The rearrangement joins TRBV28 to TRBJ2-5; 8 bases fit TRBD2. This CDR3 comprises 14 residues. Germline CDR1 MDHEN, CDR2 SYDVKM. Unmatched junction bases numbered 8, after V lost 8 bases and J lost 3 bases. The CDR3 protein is CASHPAGVEETQYF. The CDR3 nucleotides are TGTGCCAGCCACCCAGCGGGAGTGGAAGAGACCCAGTACTTC.

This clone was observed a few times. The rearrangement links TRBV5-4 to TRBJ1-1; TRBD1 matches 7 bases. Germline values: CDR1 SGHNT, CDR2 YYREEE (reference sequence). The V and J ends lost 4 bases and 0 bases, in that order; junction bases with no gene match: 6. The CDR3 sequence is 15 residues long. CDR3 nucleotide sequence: TGTGCCAGCAGCGCCCCGGGACAGCTGAACACTGAAGCTTTCTTT. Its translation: CASSAPGQLNTEAFF.

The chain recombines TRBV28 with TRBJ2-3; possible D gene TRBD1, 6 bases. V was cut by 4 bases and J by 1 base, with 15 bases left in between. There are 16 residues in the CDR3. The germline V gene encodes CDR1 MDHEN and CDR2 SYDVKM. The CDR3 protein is CASSSPRDIRTDTQYF. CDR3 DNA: TGTGCCAGCAGTTCTCCCCGGGACATACGCACAGATACGCAGTATTTT.

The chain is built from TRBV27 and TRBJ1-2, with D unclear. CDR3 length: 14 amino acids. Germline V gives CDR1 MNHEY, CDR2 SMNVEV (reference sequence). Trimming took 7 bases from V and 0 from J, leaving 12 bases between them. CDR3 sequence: CASMSGRANYGYTF. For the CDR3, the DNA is TGTGCCAGCATGTCGGGGAGAGCTAACTATGGCTACACCTTC.

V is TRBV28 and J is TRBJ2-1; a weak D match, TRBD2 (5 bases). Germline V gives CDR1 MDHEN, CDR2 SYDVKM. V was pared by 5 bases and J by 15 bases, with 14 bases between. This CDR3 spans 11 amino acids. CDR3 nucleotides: TGTGCCAGCAGTGAAACTAGAGTCAGGTTCTTC. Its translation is CASSETRVRFF.

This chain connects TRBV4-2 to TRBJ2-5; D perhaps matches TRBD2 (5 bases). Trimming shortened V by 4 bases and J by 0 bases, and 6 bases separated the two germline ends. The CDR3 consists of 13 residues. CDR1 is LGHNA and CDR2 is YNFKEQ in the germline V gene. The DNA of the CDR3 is TGTGCCAGCAGCCGGCGGGACCAAGAGACCCAGTACTTC. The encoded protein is CASSRRDQETQYF.

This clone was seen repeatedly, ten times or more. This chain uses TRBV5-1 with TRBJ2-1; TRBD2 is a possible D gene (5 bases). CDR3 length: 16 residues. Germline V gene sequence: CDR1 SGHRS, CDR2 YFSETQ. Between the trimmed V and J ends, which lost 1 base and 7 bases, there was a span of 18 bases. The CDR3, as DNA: TGCGCCAGCAGCTTGAGTGGGAGATCCGGGGTGAATGAGCAGTTCTTC. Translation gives CASSLSGRSGVNEQFF.